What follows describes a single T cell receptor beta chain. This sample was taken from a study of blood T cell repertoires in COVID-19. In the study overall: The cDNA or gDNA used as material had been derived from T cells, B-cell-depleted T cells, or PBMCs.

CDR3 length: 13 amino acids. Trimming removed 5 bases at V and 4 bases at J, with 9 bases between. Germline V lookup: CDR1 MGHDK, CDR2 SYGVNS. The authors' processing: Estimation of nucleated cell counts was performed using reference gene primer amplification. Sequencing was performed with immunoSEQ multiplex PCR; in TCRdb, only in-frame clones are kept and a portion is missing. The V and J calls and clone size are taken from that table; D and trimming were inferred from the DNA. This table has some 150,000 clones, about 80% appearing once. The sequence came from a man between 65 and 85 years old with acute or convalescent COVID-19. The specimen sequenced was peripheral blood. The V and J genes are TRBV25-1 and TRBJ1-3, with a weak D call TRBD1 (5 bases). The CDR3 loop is CASSFQGGNTIYF. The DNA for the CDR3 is TGTGCCAGCAGTTTCCAGGGCGGAAACACCATATATTTT.